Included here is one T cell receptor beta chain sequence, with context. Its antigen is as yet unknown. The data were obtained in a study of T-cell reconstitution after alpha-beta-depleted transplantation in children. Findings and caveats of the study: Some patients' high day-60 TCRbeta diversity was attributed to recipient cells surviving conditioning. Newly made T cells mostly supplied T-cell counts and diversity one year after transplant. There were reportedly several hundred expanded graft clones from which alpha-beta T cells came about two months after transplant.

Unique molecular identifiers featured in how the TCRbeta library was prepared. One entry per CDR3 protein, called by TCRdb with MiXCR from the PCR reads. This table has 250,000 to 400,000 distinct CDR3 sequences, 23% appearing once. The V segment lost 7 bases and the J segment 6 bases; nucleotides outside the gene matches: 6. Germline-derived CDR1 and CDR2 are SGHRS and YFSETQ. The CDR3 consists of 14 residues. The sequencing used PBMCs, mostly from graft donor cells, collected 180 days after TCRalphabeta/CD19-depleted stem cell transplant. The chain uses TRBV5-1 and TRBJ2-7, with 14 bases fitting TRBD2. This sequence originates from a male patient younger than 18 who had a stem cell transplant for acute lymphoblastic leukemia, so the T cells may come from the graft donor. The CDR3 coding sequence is TGCGCCAGCGAGGGACTAGCGGGAGAGGGCGAGCAGTACTTC. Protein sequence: CASEGLAGEGEQYF.